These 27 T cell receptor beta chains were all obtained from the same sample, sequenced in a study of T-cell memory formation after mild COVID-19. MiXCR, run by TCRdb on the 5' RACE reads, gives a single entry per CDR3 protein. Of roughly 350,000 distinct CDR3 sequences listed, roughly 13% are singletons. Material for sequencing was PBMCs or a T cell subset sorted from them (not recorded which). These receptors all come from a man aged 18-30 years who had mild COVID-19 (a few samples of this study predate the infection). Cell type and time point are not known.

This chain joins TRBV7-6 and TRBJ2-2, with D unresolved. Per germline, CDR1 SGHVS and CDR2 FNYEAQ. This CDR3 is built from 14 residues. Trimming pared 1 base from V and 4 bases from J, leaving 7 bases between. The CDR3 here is CASSLGHTTGELFF. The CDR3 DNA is TGTGCCAGCAGCTTAGGGCACACCACCGGGGAGCTGTTTTTT.

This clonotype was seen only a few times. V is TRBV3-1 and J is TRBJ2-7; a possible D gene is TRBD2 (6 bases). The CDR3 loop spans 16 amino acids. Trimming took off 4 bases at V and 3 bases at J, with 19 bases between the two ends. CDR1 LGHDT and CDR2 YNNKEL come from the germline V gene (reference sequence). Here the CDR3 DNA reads TGTGCCAGCAGCCCCCGGTCGAGGACTATGAACTACGAGCAGTACTTC. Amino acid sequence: CASSPRSRTMNYEQYF.

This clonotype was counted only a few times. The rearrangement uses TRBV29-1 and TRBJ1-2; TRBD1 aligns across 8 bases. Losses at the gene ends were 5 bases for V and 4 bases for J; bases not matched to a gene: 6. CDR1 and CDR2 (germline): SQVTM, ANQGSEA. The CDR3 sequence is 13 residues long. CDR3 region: CSVSGGASYGYTF. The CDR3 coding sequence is TGCAGCGTTTCAGGGGGCGCAAGCTATGGCTACACCTTC.

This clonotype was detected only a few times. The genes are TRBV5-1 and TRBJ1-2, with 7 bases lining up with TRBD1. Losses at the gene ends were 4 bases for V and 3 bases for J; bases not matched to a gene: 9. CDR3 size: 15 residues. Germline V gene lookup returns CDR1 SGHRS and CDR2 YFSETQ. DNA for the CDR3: TGCGCCAGCAGCCCCTCCCTAGGGGGCCACTATGGCTACACCTTC. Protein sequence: CASSPSLGGHYGYTF.

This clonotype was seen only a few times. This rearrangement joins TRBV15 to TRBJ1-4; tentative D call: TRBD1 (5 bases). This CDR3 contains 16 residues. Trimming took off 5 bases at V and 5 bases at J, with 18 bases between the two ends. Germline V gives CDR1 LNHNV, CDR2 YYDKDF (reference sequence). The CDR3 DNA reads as TGTGCCACCAGCTTAAACTCCCCGGGACTCAATGAAAAACTGTTTTTT. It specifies CATSLNSPGLNEKLFF.

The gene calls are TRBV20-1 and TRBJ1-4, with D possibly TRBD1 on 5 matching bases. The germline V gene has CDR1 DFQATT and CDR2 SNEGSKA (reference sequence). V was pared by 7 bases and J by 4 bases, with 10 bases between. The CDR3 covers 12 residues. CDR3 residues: CSVGGYNEKLFF. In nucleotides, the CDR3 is TGCAGTGTGGGGGGTTATAATGAAAAACTGTTTTTT.

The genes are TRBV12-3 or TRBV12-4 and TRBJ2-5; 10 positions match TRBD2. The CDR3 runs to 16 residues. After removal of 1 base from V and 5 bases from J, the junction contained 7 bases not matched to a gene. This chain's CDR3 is CASSLDIAGGLETQYF. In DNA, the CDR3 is TGTGCCAGCAGTTTAGATATAGCGGGGGGTTTGGAGACCCAGTACTTC.

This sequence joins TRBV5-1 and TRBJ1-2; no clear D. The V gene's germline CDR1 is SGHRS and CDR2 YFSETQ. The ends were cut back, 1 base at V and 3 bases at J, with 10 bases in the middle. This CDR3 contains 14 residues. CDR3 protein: CASSLPGRDYGYTF. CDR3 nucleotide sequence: TGCGCCAGCAGCTTGCCAGGTCGGGACTATGGCTACACCTTC.

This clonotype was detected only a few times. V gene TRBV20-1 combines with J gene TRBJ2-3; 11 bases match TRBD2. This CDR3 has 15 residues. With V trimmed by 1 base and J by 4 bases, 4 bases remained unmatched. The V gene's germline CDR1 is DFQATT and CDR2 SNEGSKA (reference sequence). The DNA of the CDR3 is TGCAGTGCTAGAGTTGGGACTAGCGGATCAGATACGCAGTATTTT. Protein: CSARVGTSGSDTQYF.

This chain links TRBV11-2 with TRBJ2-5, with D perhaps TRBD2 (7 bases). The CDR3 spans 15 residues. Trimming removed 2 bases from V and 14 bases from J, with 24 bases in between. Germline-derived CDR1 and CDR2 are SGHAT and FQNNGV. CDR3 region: CASSLLGGGREGRYF. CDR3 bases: TGTGCCAGCAGCTTATTGGGCGGGGGCCGCGAGGGTCGATACTTC.

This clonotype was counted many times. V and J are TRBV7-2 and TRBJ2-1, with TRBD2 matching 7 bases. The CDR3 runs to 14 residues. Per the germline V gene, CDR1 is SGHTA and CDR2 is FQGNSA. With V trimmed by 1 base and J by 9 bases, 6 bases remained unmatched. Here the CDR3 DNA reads TGTGCCAGCAGCTTAGGCGGGGGTCTTGTTGAGCAGTTCTTC. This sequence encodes CASSLGGGLVEQFF.

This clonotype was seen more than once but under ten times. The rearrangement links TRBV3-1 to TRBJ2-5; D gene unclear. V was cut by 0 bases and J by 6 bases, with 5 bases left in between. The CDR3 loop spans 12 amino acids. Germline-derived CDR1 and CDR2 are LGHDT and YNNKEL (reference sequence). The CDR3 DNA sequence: TGTGCCAGCAGCCAAGATCGAAAGACCCAGTACTTC. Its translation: CASSQDRKTQYF.

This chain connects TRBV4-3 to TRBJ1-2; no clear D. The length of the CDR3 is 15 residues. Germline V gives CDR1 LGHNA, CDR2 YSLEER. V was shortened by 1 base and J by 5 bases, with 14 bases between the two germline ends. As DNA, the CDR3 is TGCGCCAGCAGCCAAGCGGTCGGCCAGAGTTATGGCTACACCTTC. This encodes CASSQAVGQSYGYTF.

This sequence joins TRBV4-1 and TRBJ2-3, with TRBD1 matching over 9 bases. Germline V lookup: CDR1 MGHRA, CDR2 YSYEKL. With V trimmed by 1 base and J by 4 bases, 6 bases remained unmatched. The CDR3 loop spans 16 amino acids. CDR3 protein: CASSQGGQGLADTQYF. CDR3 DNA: TGCGCCAGCAGCCAAGGAGGACAGGGGCTGGCAGATACGCAGTATTTT.

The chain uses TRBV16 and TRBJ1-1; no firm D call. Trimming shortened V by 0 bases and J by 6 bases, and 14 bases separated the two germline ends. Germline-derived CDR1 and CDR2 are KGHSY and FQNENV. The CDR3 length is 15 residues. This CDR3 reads CASSQSGSGFAEAFF. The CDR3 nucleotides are TGTGCCAGCAGCCAATCGGGATCGGGGTTCGCTGAAGCTTTCTTT.

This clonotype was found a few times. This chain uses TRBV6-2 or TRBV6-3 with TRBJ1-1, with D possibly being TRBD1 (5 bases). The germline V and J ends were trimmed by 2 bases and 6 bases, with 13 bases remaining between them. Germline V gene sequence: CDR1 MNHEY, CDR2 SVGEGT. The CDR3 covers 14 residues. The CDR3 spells CASSYRGFFAEAFF. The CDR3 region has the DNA TGTGCCAGCAGTTACCGGGGGTTCTTCGCTGAAGCTTTCTTT.

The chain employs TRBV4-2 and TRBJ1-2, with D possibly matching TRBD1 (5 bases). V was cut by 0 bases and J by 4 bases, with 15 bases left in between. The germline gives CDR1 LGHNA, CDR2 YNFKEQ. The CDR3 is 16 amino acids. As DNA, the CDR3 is TGTGCCAGCAGCCAAGAAGGCAGTCAGGGAGGCTATGGCTACACCTTC. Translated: CASSQEGSQGGYGYTF.

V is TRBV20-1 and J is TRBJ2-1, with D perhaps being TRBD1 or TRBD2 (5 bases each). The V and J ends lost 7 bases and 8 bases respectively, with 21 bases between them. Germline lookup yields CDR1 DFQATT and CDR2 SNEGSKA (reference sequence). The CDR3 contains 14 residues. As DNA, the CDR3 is TGCAGTGATAGGGGAGACTACCGGGTCGATGAGCAGTTCTTC. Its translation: CSDRGDYRVDEQFF.

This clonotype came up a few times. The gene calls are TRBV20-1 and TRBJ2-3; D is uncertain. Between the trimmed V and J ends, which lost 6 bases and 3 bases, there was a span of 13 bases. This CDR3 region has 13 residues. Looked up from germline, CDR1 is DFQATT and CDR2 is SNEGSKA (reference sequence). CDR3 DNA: TGCAGTGCGTGGGCCCAGAGGACAGATACGCAGTATTTT. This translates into CSAWAQRTDTQYF.

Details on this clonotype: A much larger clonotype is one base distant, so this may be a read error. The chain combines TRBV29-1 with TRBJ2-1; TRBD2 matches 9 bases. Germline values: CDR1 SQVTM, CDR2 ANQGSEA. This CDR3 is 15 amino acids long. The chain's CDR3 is CGVEPPASGVNEQFF. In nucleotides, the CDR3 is TGCGGCGTTGAACCCCCGGCTAGCGGGGTCAATGAGCAGTTCTTC.

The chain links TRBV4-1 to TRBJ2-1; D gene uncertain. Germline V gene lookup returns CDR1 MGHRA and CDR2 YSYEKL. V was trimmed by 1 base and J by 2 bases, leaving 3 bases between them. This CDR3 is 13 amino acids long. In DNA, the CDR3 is TGCGCCAGCAGCCAAGCGACCTACAATGAGCAGTTCTTC. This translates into CASSQATYNEQFF.

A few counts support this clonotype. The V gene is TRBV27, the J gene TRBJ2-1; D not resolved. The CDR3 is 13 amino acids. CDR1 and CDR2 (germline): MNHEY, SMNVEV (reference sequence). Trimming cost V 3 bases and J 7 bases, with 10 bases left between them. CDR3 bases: TGTGCCAGCAGTTTGTTGCCAAATAATGAGCAGTTCTTC. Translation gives CASSLLPNNEQFF.

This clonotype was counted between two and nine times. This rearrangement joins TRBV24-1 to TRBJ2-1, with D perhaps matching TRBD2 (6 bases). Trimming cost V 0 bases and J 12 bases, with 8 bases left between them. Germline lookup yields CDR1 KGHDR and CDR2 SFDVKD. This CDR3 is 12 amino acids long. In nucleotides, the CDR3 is TGTGCCACCAGTGATTTGGCGGGGTCGCAGTTCTTC. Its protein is CATSDLAGSQFF.

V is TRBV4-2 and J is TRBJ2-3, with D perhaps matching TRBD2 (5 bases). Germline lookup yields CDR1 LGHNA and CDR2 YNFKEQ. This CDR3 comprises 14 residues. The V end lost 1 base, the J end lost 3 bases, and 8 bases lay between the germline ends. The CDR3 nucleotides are TGTGCCAGCAGCCAAGTCGGGGAAACAGATACGCAGTATTTT. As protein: CASSQVGETDTQYF.

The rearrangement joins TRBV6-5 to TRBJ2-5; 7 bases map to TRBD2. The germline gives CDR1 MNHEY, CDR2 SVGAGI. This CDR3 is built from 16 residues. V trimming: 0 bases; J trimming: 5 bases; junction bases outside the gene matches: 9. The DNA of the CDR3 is TGTGCCAGCAGTTACTCGGGGGGGTACCTTTTCGAGACCCAGTACTTC. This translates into CASSYSGGYLFETQYF.

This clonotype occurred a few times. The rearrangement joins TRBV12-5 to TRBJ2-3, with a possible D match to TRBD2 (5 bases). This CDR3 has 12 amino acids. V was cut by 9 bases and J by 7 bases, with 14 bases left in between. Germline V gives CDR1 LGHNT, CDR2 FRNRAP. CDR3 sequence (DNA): TGTGCTAGCCTCCGGGATCTAAATACGCAGTATTTT. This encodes CASLRDLNTQYF.

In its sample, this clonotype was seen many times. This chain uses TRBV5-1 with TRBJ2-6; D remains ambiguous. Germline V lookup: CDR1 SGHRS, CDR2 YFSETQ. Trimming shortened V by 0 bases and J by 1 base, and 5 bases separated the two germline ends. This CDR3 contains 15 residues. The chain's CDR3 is CASSLVVSGANVLTF. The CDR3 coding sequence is TGCGCCAGCAGCTTGGTGGTTTCTGGGGCCAACGTCCTGACTTTC.